Each of the 30 T cell receptor beta chains below was sequenced from the same sample in a study of T-cell reconstitution after alpha-beta-depleted transplantation in children. Unique molecular identifiers featured in how the TCRbeta library was prepared. TCRdb redid the calling of the PCR reads with MiXCR, one entry per CDR3 protein. Counted here are about 980,000 distinct CDR3 sequences, around 30% occurring once; the ten biggest clones make up over 25%. The sample consisted of PBMCs, mostly from graft donor cells, taken 360 days after TCRalphabeta/CD19-depleted stem cell transplant. All receptors derive from a boy less than two years old who had a stem cell transplant for SCID, so the T cells may come from the graft donor.

With respect to this clonotype: Relative to the germline gene, one junction end is altered; a read error may explain this. V gene TRBV7-2 combines with J gene TRBJ2-1; 8 bases map to TRBD2. The CDR3 has 12 amino acids. Germline V lookup: CDR1 SGHTA, CDR2 FQGNSA. DNA of the CDR3: TGTGCCAGCAGCCCCCTATCGGGAGGGCTCCTCTTC. Protein product: CASSPLSGGLLF.

This clonotype came up a few times. The chain couples TRBV4-3 to TRBJ1-4; D remains ambiguous. Germline V gene sequence: CDR1 LGHNA, CDR2 YSLEER. V shed 5 bases and J shed 0 bases, with 10 bases lying between them. The CDR3 has 15 residues. The CDR3 is CASSITASTNEKLFF. The CDR3 DNA follows: TGCGCCAGCAGCATCACAGCCTCAACTAATGAAAAACTGTTTTTT.

This clonotype was seen more than once but under ten times. CDR3 DNA: TGCAGTGCTAGAGACCCGACTAGCGCCCCGTACGGTGAGCAGTTCTTC. As protein: CSARDPTSAPYGEQFF. V gene TRBV20-1 combines with J gene TRBJ2-1; 8 nucleotides align to TRBD2. There are 16 residues in the CDR3. Germline CDR1 reads DFQATT; CDR2 reads SNEGSKA (reference sequence). J gave up 9 bases and V 0 bases, and 13 bases lay outside the gene matches.

The rearrangement uses TRBV5-1 and TRBJ2-3; 9 nucleotides match TRBD2. Germline trimming cut 8 bases from V and 0 bases from J; bases unmatched to any gene: 7. The CDR3 has 15 residues. The germline gives CDR1 SGHRS, CDR2 YFSETQ. The CDR3 here is CASQPLAGSTDTQYF. CDR3 coding DNA: TGCGCCAGTCAGCCCCTAGCGGGGAGCACAGATACGCAGTATTTT.

The CDR3 DNA follows: TGTGCCAGCAGTTACTCGAGTTATCACGGGCCAGGGAGGGAGACCCAGTACTTC. Its translation is CASSYSSYHGPGRETQYF. J is TRBJ2-5 and V is TRBV6-5, with a possible D match to TRBD2 (6 bases). Trimming took 0 bases from V and 5 from J, leaving 22 bases between them. Germline values: CDR1 MNHEY, CDR2 SVGAGI. There are 18 residues in the CDR3.

V is TRBV28 and J is TRBJ2-3; D ambiguous. Between the trimmed V and J ends, which lost 5 bases and 0 bases, there was a span of 12 bases. CDR3 length: 15 amino acids. Germline V gene lookup returns CDR1 MDHEN and CDR2 SYDVKM. The CDR3 coding sequence is TGTGCCAGCAGTAGGGAAGGGCTCAGCACAGATACGCAGTATTTT. Its translation: CASSREGLSTDTQYF.

This clonotype occurred a few times. This chain links TRBV20-1 with TRBJ1-5; 7 bases are shared with TRBD1. This CDR3 is built from 15 residues. The V gene's germline CDR1 is DFQATT and CDR2 SNEGSKA (reference sequence). The V segment lost 6 bases and the J segment 6 bases; nucleotides outside the gene matches: 14. The CDR3 here is CSAQGDREEVQPQHF. The CDR3 region has the DNA TGCAGTGCACAAGGTGACAGGGAAGAGGTTCAGCCCCAGCATTTT.

The rearrangement joins TRBV7-9 to TRBJ2-1; no reliable D call. CDR3 length: 13 residues. In germline, CDR1 is SEHNR, CDR2 FQNEAQ (reference sequence). Trimming took 1 base from V and 9 from J, leaving 10 bases between them. CDR3 protein: CASSLVAPPEQFF. CDR3 nucleotide sequence: TGTGCCAGCAGCTTAGTAGCCCCCCCTGAGCAGTTCTTC.

In this sample, this clonotype turned up many times. This chain joins TRBV5-1 and TRBJ2-7; D is perhaps TRBD2 (6 bases). Germline V lookup: CDR1 SGHRS, CDR2 YFSETQ. The CDR3 is made up of 15 amino acids. V was trimmed by 0 bases and J by 5 bases, leaving 15 bases between them. In DNA form, the CDR3 reads TGCGCCAGCAGCTTGGCCTCGGGGGATTGGGACGAGCAGTACTTC. Residues: CASSLASGDWDEQYF. The full variable domain, with the rest looked up from reference TRBV5-1 and TRBJ2-7, is KAGVTQTPRYLIKTRGQQVTLSCSPISGHRSVSWYQQTPGQGLQFLFEYFSETQRNKGNFPGRFSGRQFSNSRSEMNVSTLELGDSALYLCASSLASGDWDEQYFGPGTRLTVT.

This clonotype is labeled as medium-sized. The chain combines TRBV20-1 with TRBJ2-3, with 12 bases fitting TRBD2. Germline loops: CDR1 DFQATT, CDR2 SNEGSKA (reference sequence). There are 16 residues in the CDR3. Germline trimming cut 3 bases from V and 1 base from J; bases unmatched to any gene: 5. CDR3 loop: CSASRLAGERTDTQYF. CDR3 in DNA: TGCAGTGCTAGCCGACTAGCGGGGGAACGCACAGATACGCAGTATTTT.

The V and J genes are TRBV6-2 or TRBV6-3 and TRBJ2-7; 7 nucleotides align to TRBD1. V was pared by 2 bases and J by 4 bases, with 20 bases of the junction left unmatched. CDR3 length: 19 residues. Germline CDR1 is MNHEY and CDR2 is SVGEGT. The DNA for the CDR3 is TGTGCCAGCAGTTACCGGGCACAGGGGATGGGATTCGGGAAGTACGAGCAGTACTTC. It translates to CASSYRAQGMGFGKYEQYF.

V is TRBV7-3 and J is TRBJ2-1; D possibly uses TRBD1 or TRBD2 (5 bases each). Germline V gene sequence: CDR1 SGHTA, CDR2 FQGTGA. This CDR3 has 13 residues. V lost 4 bases and J lost 4, with 8 bases in between. The CDR3 sequence: CASSWGRYNEQFF. The CDR3 DNA is TGTGCCAGCAGCTGGGGACGTTACAATGAGCAGTTCTTC.

The chain uses TRBV7-9 and TRBJ2-7; the D is unclear. V was clipped by 4 bases and J by 0 bases, with 7 bases between them. The germline CDR1 and CDR2 sequences are SEHNR and FQNEAQ (reference sequence). CDR3 size: 13 residues. The CDR3 is CASSSELSYEQYF. In nucleotides, the CDR3 is TGTGCCAGCAGCTCGGAGCTCTCCTACGAGCAGTACTTC.

The V call is TRBV6-1, the J call TRBJ2-1, with 8 bases aligning to TRBD2. Germline assignment: CDR1 MNHNS and CDR2 SASEGT. The V segment lost 7 bases and the J segment 6 bases; nucleotides outside the gene matches: 11. There are 15 residues in the CDR3. The DNA for the CDR3 is TGTGCCAGCAAAGGGCGGGGGGAGAGAGTCAATGAGCAGTTCTTC. Translated: CASKGRGERVNEQFF.

The chain joins TRBV6-5 to TRBJ1-4; no firm D call. CDR1 and CDR2 (germline): MNHEY, SVGAGI. V dropped 2 bases and J dropped 5 bases, with 6 bases sitting between them. The CDR3 spans 13 residues. The CDR3 DNA reads as TGTGCCAGCAGTTACACCGACAATGAAAAACTGTTTTTT. This gives the protein CASSYTDNEKLFF.

V gene TRBV5-1 combines with J gene TRBJ2-7; D tentatively reads TRBD1 or TRBD2 (5 bases each). CDR3 length equals 14 residues. Germline CDR1 is SGHRS and CDR2 is YFSETQ. V lost 3 bases, J lost 3 bases, and 13 bases lay in between. In nucleotides, the CDR3 is TGCGCCAGCAGCTGGTCCGGGACCGGCTACGAGCAGTACTTC. Residues: CASSWSGTGYEQYF. The variable domain in full, completed from reference TRBV5-1 and TRBJ2-7, reads KAGVTQTPRYLIKTRGQQVTLSCSPISGHRSVSWYQQTPGQGLQFLFEYFSETQRNKGNFPGRFSGRQFSNSRSEMNVSTLELGDSALYLCASSWSGTGYEQYFGPGTRLTVT.

This clonotype came up a few times. The chain recombines TRBV5-1 with TRBJ2-6; TRBD1 agrees at 10 bases. Germline lookup yields CDR1 SGHRS and CDR2 YFSETQ. The V segment lost 1 base and the J segment 0 bases; nucleotides outside the gene matches: 4. The CDR3 covers 18 residues. The CDR3 sequence is CASSLRGQGSSGANVLTF. The CDR3 region has the DNA TGCGCCAGCAGCTTGAGGGGACAGGGGTCCTCTGGGGCCAACGTCCTGACTTTC. Supplemented by reference TRBV5-1 and TRBJ2-6, the full variable domain reads KAGVTQTPRYLIKTRGQQVTLSCSPISGHRSVSWYQQTPGQGLQFLFEYFSETQRNKGNFPGRFSGRQFSNSRSEMNVSTLELGDSALYLCASSLRGQGSSGANVLTFGAGSRLTVL.

V gene TRBV27 combines with J gene TRBJ2-3, with D uncertain. V gave up 3 bases and J gave up 2 bases, with 9 bases separating them. This CDR3 has 14 residues. Germline CDR1 and CDR2: MNHEY and SMNVEV (reference sequence). CDR3 nucleotides: TGTGCCAGCAGTTTGTCCATGTACACAGATACGCAGTATTTT. Translated, it gives CASSLSMYTDTQYF.

Only a few counts were recorded for this clonotype. The V and J genes are TRBV29-1 and TRBJ1-1; the match to TRBD1 covers 8 bases. The trim removed 6 bases at V and 4 bases at J, leaving 7 bases unmatched. Germline CDR1 SQVTM, CDR2 ANQGSEA. The CDR3 has 13 amino acids. As DNA, the CDR3 is TGCAGCGTCGGACAGGGTCGGGGCACTGAAGCTTTCTTT. It translates to CSVGQGRGTEAFF.

This sequence joins TRBV20-1 and TRBJ1-2; D gene unclear. Germline CDR1 and CDR2: DFQATT and SNEGSKA (reference sequence). Trimming shortened V by 0 bases and J by 2 bases, and 16 bases separated the two germline ends. CDR3 length: 16 amino acids. The CDR3 region has the DNA TGCAGTGCTAGAGATCCAACAAGATTTACCAACTATGGCTACACCTTC. Its protein product is CSARDPTRFTNYGYTF.

The CDR3 coding sequence is TGTGCCAGCAGTGGGATCCTTAGTACAGATACGCAGTATTTT. Translation gives CASSGILSTDTQYF. The V call is TRBV2, the J call TRBJ2-3; D is ambiguous. The CDR3 has 14 residues. V shed 4 bases and J shed 3 bases, with 11 bases lying between them. Germline V lookup: CDR1 SNHLY, CDR2 FYNNEI.

This chain joins TRBV18 and TRBJ2-5; possible D gene TRBD1, 5 bases. The CDR3 has 13 amino acids. CDR1 is KGHSH and CDR2 is LQKENI in the germline V gene. Trimming took 1 base from V and 5 from J, leaving 8 bases between them. Here the CDR3 DNA reads TGTGCCAGCTCACCACAGGGGTTCGAGACCCAGTACTTC. Encoded protein: CASSPQGFETQYF.

This clonotype was observed a few times. The gene calls are TRBV6-2 or TRBV6-3 and TRBJ2-1; 7 bases match TRBD2. Germline V gives CDR1 MNHEY, CDR2 SVGEGT. The CDR3 spans 16 residues. Trimming cost V 6 bases and J 3 bases; bases outside gene matches: 11. CDR3 sequence (DNA): TGTGCCAGCAGCACGGGGTGGGGGGGATACTACAATGAGCAGTTCTTC. Translating gives CASSTGWGGYYNEQFF.

The chain employs TRBV5-1 and TRBJ2-3; TRBD2 matches at 7 bases. Trimming at V came to 2 bases and at J to 0 bases, leaving 6 bases not matched to a gene. Germline V gives CDR1 SGHRS, CDR2 YFSETQ. This CDR3 contains 16 residues. CDR3 sequence (DNA): TGCGCCAGCAGCTTCGACCGAGCGGGGAGCACAGATACGCAGTATTTT. It translates to CASSFDRAGSTDTQYF.

This clonotype came up a few times. The chain has TRBV20-1 and TRBJ2-2, with TRBD2 as a possible D gene (6 bases). Germline V CDR1 and CDR2: DFQATT, SNEGSKA (reference sequence). The CDR3 contains 16 residues. The germline V and J ends were trimmed by 2 bases and 2 bases, with 15 bases remaining between them. CDR3 in amino acids: CSARKAGFDNTGELFF. CDR3 in DNA: TGCAGTGCTAGAAAGGCGGGGTTCGACAACACCGGGGAGCTGTTTTTT.

This clonotype was counted at least ten times. The rearrangement links TRBV3-1 to TRBJ2-5; tentative D call: TRBD2 (6 bases). This CDR3 comprises 14 residues. V lost 1 base and J 2 bases, leaving 8 bases between the germline ends. Per germline, CDR1 LGHDT and CDR2 YNNKEL (reference sequence). The CDR3 region has the DNA TGTGCCAGCAGCCAAGTCGGGGGTCAAGAGACCCAGTACTTC. Residues: CASSQVGGQETQYF.

The V call is TRBV2, the J call TRBJ2-3; 10 bases agree with TRBD2. V shed 1 base, J shed 8 bases, and the junction held 12 bases outside the gene matches. The CDR3 runs 17 residues. Germline values: CDR1 SNHLY, CDR2 FYNNEI. The CDR3, as DNA: TGTGCCAGCAGTGAAGTATGGCTAGCGGGGGCCCCAACTACGCAGTATTTT. Protein: CASSEVWLAGAPTTQYF.

The gene calls are TRBV5-6 and TRBJ2-7; 9 bases align to TRBD1. Germline V gives CDR1 SGHDT, CDR2 YYEEEE. This CDR3 spans 15 amino acids. After removal of 9 bases from V and 7 bases from J, the junction contained 17 bases not matched to a gene. This chain's CDR3 is CATRSRDRATGEQYF. The CDR3 region has the DNA TGTGCCACCCGGAGCCGGGACAGGGCCACGGGGGAGCAGTACTTC.

J is TRBJ2-2 and V is TRBV7-3; 8 nucleotides align to TRBD1. V lost 4 bases, J lost 7 bases, and 5 bases stayed unmatched. The germline V gene encodes CDR1 SGHTA and CDR2 FQGTGA. This CDR3 has 14 residues. The CDR3 sequence is CASSSGQGSGELFF. The CDR3 DNA sequence: TGTGCCAGCAGCTCCGGACAGGGCAGCGGGGAGCTGTTTTTT.

This clonotype was observed a handful of times. J is TRBJ2-3 and V is TRBV25-1; 7 nucleotides line up with TRBD1. This CDR3 is 16 amino acids long. Losses at the gene ends were 3 bases for V and 4 bases for J; bases not matched to a gene: 10. Germline CDR1 MGHDK, CDR2 SYGVNS. This CDR3 reads CASSDFRQGLADTQYF. CDR3 sequence (DNA): TGTGCCAGCAGTGATTTCAGACAGGGTTTGGCAGATACGCAGTATTTT.